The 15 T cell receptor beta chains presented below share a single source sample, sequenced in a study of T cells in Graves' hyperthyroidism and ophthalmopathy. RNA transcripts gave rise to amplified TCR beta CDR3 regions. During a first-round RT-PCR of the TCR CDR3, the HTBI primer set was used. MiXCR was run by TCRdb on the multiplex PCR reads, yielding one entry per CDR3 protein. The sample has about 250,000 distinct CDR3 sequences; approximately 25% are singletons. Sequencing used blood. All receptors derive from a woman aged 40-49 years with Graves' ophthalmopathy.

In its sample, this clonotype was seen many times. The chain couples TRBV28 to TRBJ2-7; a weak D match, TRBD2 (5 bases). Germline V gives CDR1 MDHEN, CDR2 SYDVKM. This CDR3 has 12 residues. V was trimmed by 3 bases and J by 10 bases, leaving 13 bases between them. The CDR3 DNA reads TGTGCCAGCAGTTTCGGGGTCGCCGAACAGTACTTC. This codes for CASSFGVAEQYF.

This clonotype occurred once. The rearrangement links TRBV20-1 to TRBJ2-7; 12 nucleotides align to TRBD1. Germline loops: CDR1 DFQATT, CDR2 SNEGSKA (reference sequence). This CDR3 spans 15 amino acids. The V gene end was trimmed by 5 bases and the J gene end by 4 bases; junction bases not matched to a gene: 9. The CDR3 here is CSAHVGTGGRYEQYF. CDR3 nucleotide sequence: TGCAGTGCTCACGTTGGGACAGGGGGCCGATACGAGCAGTACTTC.

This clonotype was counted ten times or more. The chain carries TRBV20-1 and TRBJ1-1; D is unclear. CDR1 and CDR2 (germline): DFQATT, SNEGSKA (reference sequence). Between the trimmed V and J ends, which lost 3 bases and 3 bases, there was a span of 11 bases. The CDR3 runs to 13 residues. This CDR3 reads CSARFTQDTEAFF. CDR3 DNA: TGCAGTGCTAGGTTTACTCAAGACACTGAAGCTTTCTTT.

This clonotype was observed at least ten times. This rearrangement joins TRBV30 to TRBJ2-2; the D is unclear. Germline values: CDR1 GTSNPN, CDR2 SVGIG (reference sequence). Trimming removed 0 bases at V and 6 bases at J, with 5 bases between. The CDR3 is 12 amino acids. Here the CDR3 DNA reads TGTGCCTGGAGTGTACGTCCCGGGGAGCTGTTTTTT. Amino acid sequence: CAWSVRPGELFF.

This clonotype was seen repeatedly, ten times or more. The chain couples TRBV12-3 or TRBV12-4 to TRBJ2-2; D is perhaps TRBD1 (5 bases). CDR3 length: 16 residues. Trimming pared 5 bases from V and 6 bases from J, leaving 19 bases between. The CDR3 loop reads CASSRPVGRAAGELFF. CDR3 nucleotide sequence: TGTGCCAGCAGTCGCCCCGTCGGCAGGGCAGCCGGGGAGCTGTTTTTT.

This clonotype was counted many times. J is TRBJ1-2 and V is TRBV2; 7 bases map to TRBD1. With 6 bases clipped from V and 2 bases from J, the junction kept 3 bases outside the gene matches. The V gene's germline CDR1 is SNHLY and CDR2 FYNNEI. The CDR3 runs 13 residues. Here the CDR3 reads CASRRDRNYGYTF. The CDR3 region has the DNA TGTGCCAGCAGACGGGACAGAAACTATGGCTACACCTTC.

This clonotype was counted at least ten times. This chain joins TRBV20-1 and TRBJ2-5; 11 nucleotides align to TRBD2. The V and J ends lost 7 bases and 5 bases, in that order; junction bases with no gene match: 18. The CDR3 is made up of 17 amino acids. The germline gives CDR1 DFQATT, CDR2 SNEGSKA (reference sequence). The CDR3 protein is CSVSGWGLAERGETQYF. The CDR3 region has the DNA TGCAGTGTTAGCGGGTGGGGACTAGCGGAGCGGGGGGAGACCCAGTACTTC.

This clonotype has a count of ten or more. The CDR3 coding sequence is TGTGCCAGCGGCCCGAATGCGGGGCACGAGCAGTACTTC. Translated: CASGPNAGHEQYF. This chain connects TRBV2 to TRBJ2-7; tentative D call: TRBD2 (6 bases). Trimming shortened V by 8 bases and J by 5 bases, and 16 bases separated the two germline ends. The CDR3 runs to 13 residues. Per the germline V gene, CDR1 is SNHLY and CDR2 is FYNNEI.

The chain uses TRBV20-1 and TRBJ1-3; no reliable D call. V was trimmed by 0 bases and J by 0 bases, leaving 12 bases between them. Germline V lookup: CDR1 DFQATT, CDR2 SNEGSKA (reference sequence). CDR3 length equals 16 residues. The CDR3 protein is CSARDLRDSSGNTIYF. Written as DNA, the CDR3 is TGCAGTGCTAGAGATCTTCGGGATTCCTCTGGAAACACCATATATTTT.

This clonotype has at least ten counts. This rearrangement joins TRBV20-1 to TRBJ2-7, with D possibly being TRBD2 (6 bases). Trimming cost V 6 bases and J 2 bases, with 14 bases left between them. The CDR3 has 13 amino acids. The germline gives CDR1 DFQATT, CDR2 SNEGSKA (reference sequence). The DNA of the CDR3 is TGCAGTGCCGTCCCGCCGGGAGCCTACGAGCAGTACTTC. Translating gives CSAVPPGAYEQYF.

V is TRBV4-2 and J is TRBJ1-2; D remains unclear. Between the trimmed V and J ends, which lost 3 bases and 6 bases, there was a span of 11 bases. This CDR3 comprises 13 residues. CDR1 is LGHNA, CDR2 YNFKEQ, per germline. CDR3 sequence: CASSQEGVDGYTF. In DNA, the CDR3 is TGTGCCAGCAGCCAGGAAGGAGTCGATGGCTACACCTTC.

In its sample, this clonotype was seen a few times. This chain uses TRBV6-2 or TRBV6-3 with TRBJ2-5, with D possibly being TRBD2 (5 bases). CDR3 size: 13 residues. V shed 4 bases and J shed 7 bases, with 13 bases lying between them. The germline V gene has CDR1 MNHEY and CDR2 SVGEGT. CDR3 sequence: CASSLGREGTQYF. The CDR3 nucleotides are TGTGCCAGCAGTTTGGGCAGAGAGGGGACCCAGTACTTC.

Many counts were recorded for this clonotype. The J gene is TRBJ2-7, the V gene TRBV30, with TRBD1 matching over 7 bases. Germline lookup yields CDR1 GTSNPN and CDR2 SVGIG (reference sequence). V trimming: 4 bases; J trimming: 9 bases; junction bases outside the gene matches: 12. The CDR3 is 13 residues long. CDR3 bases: TGTGCCTGGAATGGGGACAGAAGAGCGCGGCAGTACTTC. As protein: CAWNGDRRARQYF. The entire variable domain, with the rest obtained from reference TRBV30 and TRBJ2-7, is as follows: SQTIHQWPATLVQPVGSPLSLECTVEGTSNPNLYWYRQAAGRGLQLLFYSVGIGQISSEVPQNLSASRPQDRQFILSSKKLLLSDSGFYLCAWNGDRRARQYFGPGTRLTVT.

CDR3 in amino acids: CASSLGGAGKNIQYF. As DNA, the CDR3 is TGTGCCAGCAGCTTAGGTGGGGCGGGGAAAAACATTCAGTACTTC. V and J are TRBV7-2 and TRBJ2-4; D might be TRBD2 (6 bases). This CDR3 has 15 residues. Trimming cost V 1 base and J 4 bases, with 11 bases left between them. Germline loops: CDR1 SGHTA, CDR2 FQGNSA.

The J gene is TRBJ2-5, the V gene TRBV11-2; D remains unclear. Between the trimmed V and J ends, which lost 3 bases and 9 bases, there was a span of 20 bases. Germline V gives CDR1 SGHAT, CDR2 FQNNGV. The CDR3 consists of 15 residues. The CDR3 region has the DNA TGTGCCAGCAGCTTCTTCACAAGGGCTGTGTTGGCCCAGTACTTC. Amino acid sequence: CASSFFTRAVLAQYF. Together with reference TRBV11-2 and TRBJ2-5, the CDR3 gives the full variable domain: EAGVAQSPRYKIIEKRQSVAFWCNPISGHATLYWYQQILGQGPKLLIQFQNNGVVDDSQLPKDRFSAERLKGVDSTLKIQPAKLEDSAVYLCASSFFTRAVLAQYFGPGTRLLVL.